This T cell receptor (beta chain) was observed in a study of T cell responses to AZD1222 COVID-19 vaccine (dated by TCRdb to about 2021). In terms of the full investigation: Because spike-specific TCR depth and breadth did not differ between the two schedules, AZD1222 recipients who got a second dose at roughly 4 weeks were pooled with those who got a second dose at roughly 12 weeks. Trial participants were enrolled by age into 18-55, 56-69 and 70-plus year subgroups, with around 140, 26 and 57 TCR-sequenced participants respectively. A total of around 240 trial participants underwent TCR sequencing, of whom 207 had received two doses of AZD1222 and approximately 26 had received two doses of the MenACWY control vaccine. Overall study results and their limits: Conclusions about previously exposed vaccinees were limited because only a handful of AZD1222 recipients were SARS-CoV-2 seropositive at baseline. A significant rise in spike-specific TCR breadth and depth was observed after two AZD1222 doses relative to day 0 and relative to MenACWY recipients. Participants were mostly white British and included more females than males, and it was suggested by the authors that clonal diversity may have been underestimated. Because no samples from the day 14 peak response were available, repertoires could be characterized only after the peak T cell response. Nearly half of unique spike-specific TCRs reportedly recognized epitopes outside regions mutated in the B.1.351 and B.1.1.7 variants. In the small 56-69-year group, the increase in depth fell short of significance, most likely because of low power. CD4 TCRs associated with the vaccine covered the entire spike protein, and the dominant responses were in regions 160-218 and 743-854.

As encoded in the germline V gene, CDR1 is MDHEN while CDR2 is SYDVKM. Spanning cysteine to phenylalanine, the CDR3 consists of 14 amino acids. The read is trimmed to its CDR3 DNA, 42 bases read in frame from base 1. V lost 3 bases and J lost 2 bases; the stretch between them is 11 bases long. The CDR3 regions of human TCRbeta chains were analyzed by immunosequencing. In the original analysis: TCRs in the repertoires were compared against a reference library of SARS-CoV-2-specific TCRs that had been generated with the MIRA antigen-specificity platform. Breadth was defined as the fraction of unique TCRs that were SARS-CoV-2-associated, and depth was defined as the fraction of total T cells that were SARS-CoV-2-associated. Using the MIRA data, each spike-specific TCR was mapped to the spike region that the TCR reacts to and placed in a CD4 or CD8 class. Log10-transformed breadth and depth values were compared by one-way ANOVA with Sidak's multiple comparisons tests. The source is immuneACCESS, and TCRdb retained only in-frame sequences with V and J called. Part of the clones is not carried over; for the studies checked, unresolved V genes explain less than half of this, and the remainder is unexplained. V and J calls and clone size are those listed in that table; D and trimming were worked out from the DNA. This sample holds tens of thousands of clones; about nine tenths were observed only once. Nearly 25% of the sample lies in the top ten.

Note on this clone: Its antigen remains undetermined. Base qualities were left out, and no much larger clone turns up one base away.

Reading the label with the study, this specimen's time point is: baseline before first vaccination. Vaccinee samples were obtained from the UK trials COV001 and COV002, which included a single-blind randomized controlled phase 2/3 trial of AZD1222 (ChAdOx1 nCoV-19) in healthy adults. Trial participant PBMC samples were collected at day 0 and day 28 after the second dose for TCRbeta chain sequencing. Recombination linked TRBV28 to TRBJ2-7, with the identity of the D gene unclear. The sequence came from an adult in good health. The sequencing here drew on peripheral blood, taken on day 0 of AZD1222 vaccination. The CDR3 sequence is CASSLIRSAYEQYF. In nucleotide form, the sequence is TGTGCCAGCAGTTTGATTCGGTCTGCCTACGAGCAGTACTTC.